This T cell receptor beta chain came from a study of T cell responses to AZD1222 COVID-19 vaccine. Study-wide results and caveats: Just 5 to 7 people given AZD1222 tested seropositive at baseline. Repertoire samples came only from after the peak T cell response. Spike-spanning, vaccine-associated CD4 TCRs were dominant at 160-218 and 743-854. Donors, mostly white British, included more females; clonal diversity was possibly underestimated.

Notes on this clone: The antigen is not known.

Between the trimmed V and J ends, which lost 6 bases and 5 bases, there was a span of 10 bases. The CDR3 runs to 11 residues. Germline V lookup: CDR1 DFQATT, CDR2 SNEGSKA (reference sequence). The protocol was immunoSEQ multiplex PCR, while the TCRdb copy is restricted to in-frame clones and leaves out a portion. The profile shows 95,000 to 150,000 clones, roughly 91% of them singletons. This sequence originates from an adult in good health. This rearrangement joins TRBV20-1 to TRBJ1-2, with D maybe TRBD1 (5 bases). The source material was peripheral blood, sampled on day 0 of AZD1222 vaccination. In DNA, the CDR3 is TGCAGTGCCAACCCAGGGTATGGCTACACCTTC. Amino acids: CSANPGYGYTF.